The 30 T cell receptor beta chains given below trace back to one sample, sequenced in a study of beta chain features in type 1 diabetes. Reverse transcribing all isolated RNA meant expressed TCRB transcripts were sequenced. The repertoire was sequenced with immunoSEQ multiplex PCR; TCRdb's copy has only in-frame clones and lacks some. This repertoire shows 500,000 to 700,000 clones, roughly 15% found once; its top ten account for about 0.097%. Sequencing was carried out using naive CD4+ T cells from blood. Receptor source: a man between 18 and 35 years old in good health.

In its sample, this clone was seen many times. This chain uses TRBV16 with TRBJ1-5; D is unclear. Trimming stripped 3 bases from V and 11 bases from J, with 11 bases between. Germline V gives CDR1 KGHSY, CDR2 FQNENV. The CDR3 is 12 residues long. In DNA form, the CDR3 reads TGTGCCAGCAGCCAGGCCGGCCCTTCCCAGCATTTT. It translates to CASSQAGPSQHF.

The chain joins TRBV7-2 to TRBJ2-2; 8 bases align to TRBD1. CDR1 is SGHTA and CDR2 is FQGNSA in the germline V gene. J was trimmed by 4 bases and V by 5 bases; bases with no gene match: 9. The CDR3 has 16 residues. The CDR3 sequence is CASSPDPDRGTGELFF. CDR3 sequence (DNA): TGTGCCAGCAGCCCCGACCCCGACAGGGGCACCGGGGAGCTGTTTTTT.

The gene calls are TRBV5-6 and TRBJ2-1; TRBD2 matches 7 bases. The V gene end was trimmed by 4 bases and the J gene end by 0 bases; junction bases not matched to a gene: 10. Germline V gene lookup returns CDR1 SGHDT and CDR2 YYEEEE. The CDR3 runs to 17 residues. The CDR3 spells CASSPRPRDYSYNEQFF. CDR3 coding DNA: TGTGCCAGCAGCCCCCGACCTCGGGACTACTCCTACAATGAGCAGTTCTTC.

This clone turned up a few times. This chain connects TRBV30 to TRBJ1-2; TRBD1 agrees at 7 bases. With V trimmed by 0 bases and J by 5 bases, 3 bases remained unmatched. The CDR3 runs to 13 residues. Per germline, CDR1 GTSNPN and CDR2 SVGIG (reference sequence). CDR3 sequence reads: CAWSVGQVYGYTF. The CDR3 DNA sequence: TGTGCCTGGAGTGTCGGACAGGTGTATGGCTACACCTTC.

V is TRBV5-1 and J is TRBJ1-3; D is ambiguous. V lost 3 bases, J lost 0 bases, and 10 bases lay in between. The CDR3 extends over 15 amino acids. Germline-derived CDR1 and CDR2 are SGHRS and YFSETQ. Here the CDR3 DNA reads TGCGCCAGCAGCTCCCGGGCTAACTCTGGAAACACCATATATTTT. Translated: CASSSRANSGNTIYF.

This clone was seen a few times. CDR3 DNA: TGCGCCAGCAGCCTACAGGGGCTATCTGGCAATCAGCCCCAGCATTTT. Translated: CASSLQGLSGNQPQHF. The chain has TRBV5-1 and TRBJ1-5; 7 positions agree with TRBD1. This CDR3 comprises 16 residues. In germline, CDR1 is SGHRS, CDR2 YFSETQ. Losses at the gene ends were 4 bases for V and 2 bases for J; bases not matched to a gene: 9.

This clone was seen a few times. This sequence joins TRBV23-1 and TRBJ2-7, with D perhaps given as TRBD1 or TRBD2 (5 bases each). TRBV23-1 is known as an ORF, though its function is uncertain. The CDR3 is 15 amino acids. The V end was cut by 6 bases, the J end by 3 bases, with 18 bases between. CDR3 DNA: TGCGCCAGCAGACCCGGGACCCACCGTGACTACGAGCAGTACTTC. It specifies CASRPGTHRDYEQYF.

The chain has TRBV9 and TRBJ2-3; D call uncertain. The germline V gene has CDR1 SGDLS and CDR2 YYNGEE. This CDR3 spans 15 amino acids. Trimming stripped 0 bases from V and 4 bases from J, with 12 bases between. The CDR3 DNA reads TGTGCCAGCAGCGTAGAGGTGGGGTTGGCAGATACGCAGTATTTT. This encodes CASSVEVGLADTQYF.

Worth noting for this clone: At the DNA level, this CDR3 is encoded by other sequences in the same sample as well. The J gene is TRBJ1-5, the V gene TRBV7-6; D uncertain. Deletions cut 1 base from V and 0 bases from J, with 7 bases between. Per germline, CDR1 SGHVS and CDR2 FNYEAQ. The CDR3 sequence is 15 residues long. CDR3 sequence reads: CASSLEADSNQPQHF. The CDR3 DNA sequence: TGTGCCAGCAGCTTAGAGGCAGATAGCAATCAGCCCCAGCATTTT.

The chain is built from TRBV30 and TRBJ2-2; D not certain. V lost 3 bases and J 5 bases, leaving 10 bases between the germline ends. Per germline, CDR1 GTSNPN and CDR2 SVGIG (reference sequence). The CDR3 is 13 amino acids. The CDR3 sequence is CAWRVKETGELFF. Written as DNA, the CDR3 is TGTGCCTGGAGGGTGAAGGAAACCGGGGAGCTGTTTTTT. Drawing the rest from reference TRBV30 and TRBJ2-2, the complete variable domain is SQTIHQWPATLVQPVGSPLSLECTVEGTSNPNLYWYRQAAGRGLQLLFYSVGIGQISSEVPQNLSASRPQDRQFILSSKKLLLSDSGFYLCAWRVKETGELFFGEGSRLTVL.

V and J are TRBV18 and TRBJ1-1; D is perhaps TRBD1 (5 bases). The CDR3 runs to 11 residues. Germline-derived CDR1 and CDR2 are KGHSH and LQKENI. Deletions cut 3 bases from V and 8 bases from J, with 7 bases between. For the CDR3, the DNA is TGTGCCAGCTCACCGGGACTGGAAGCTTTCTTT. Amino acid sequence: CASSPGLEAFF.

The chain links TRBV29-1 to TRBJ2-3; D gene ambiguous. Germline CDR1 reads SQVTM; CDR2 reads ANQGSEA. V lost 6 bases, J lost 2 bases, and 9 bases lay in between. The CDR3 spans 12 residues. Here the CDR3 DNA reads TGCAGCGTGGAGCCGATCACAGATACGCAGTATTTT. Translated, it gives CSVEPITDTQYF.

The chain joins TRBV29-1 to TRBJ2-7; TRBD2 matches 9 bases. Trimming removed 8 bases from V and 0 bases from J; junction bases left unmatched: 5. This CDR3 is built from 13 residues. Looked up from germline, CDR1 is SQVTM and CDR2 is ANQGSEA. The DNA for the CDR3 is TGCAGCACTATAGCGGGAGCCTCCTACGAGCAGTACTTC. Protein: CSTIAGASYEQYF.

The J gene is TRBJ2-1, the V gene TRBV4-3; D is possibly TRBD2 (5 bases). With 3 bases removed from V and 1 base from J, the gap between germline ends came to 16 bases. CDR1 LGHNA and CDR2 YSLEER come from the germline V gene. CDR3 length: 17 amino acids. CDR3 region: CASSHASVRRSYNEQFF. CDR3 nucleotides: TGCGCCAGCAGCCATGCCTCCGTCCGGAGGTCCTACAATGAGCAGTTCTTC.

This rearrangement joins TRBV29-1 to TRBJ2-3, with D hard to call. This CDR3 has 13 residues. Germline-derived CDR1 and CDR2 are SQVTM and ANQGSEA. V lost 8 bases and J lost 4, with 16 bases in between. The CDR3 reads CSTPEALADTQYF. CDR3 bases: TGCAGCACCCCTGAGGCTCTAGCAGATACGCAGTATTTT.

This clone turned up a few times. The chain couples TRBV14 to TRBJ2-5; the D is unclear. V was shortened by 1 base and J by 2 bases, with 11 bases between the two germline ends. The CDR3 consists of 15 residues. Germline V gene sequence: CDR1 SGHDN, CDR2 FVKESK. The CDR3 DNA is TGTGCCAGCAGCCAAGTAGTACGTCCGCAAGAGACCCAGTACTTC. It yields the protein CASSQVVRPQETQYF.

The chain links TRBV5-1 to TRBJ1-2, with TRBD1 matching 8 bases. Trimming took 4 bases from V and 2 from J; bases not matched to a gene: 10. This CDR3 is 16 amino acids long. Germline values: CDR1 SGHRS, CDR2 YFSETQ. CDR3 residues: CASSPTYGQGNYGYTF. DNA for the CDR3: TGCGCCAGCAGCCCTACCTACGGACAGGGAAACTATGGCTACACCTTC.

The table lists this clone with a few counts. The chain recombines TRBV28 with TRBJ1-2; a weak D match, TRBD1 (5 bases). Germline assignment: CDR1 MDHEN and CDR2 SYDVKM. The CDR3 loop spans 13 amino acids. The ends were cut back, 4 bases at V and 10 bases at J, with 16 bases in the middle. CDR3 coding DNA: TGTGCCAGCAGTTCCTCCGGGACTCGTGACTACACCTTC. Encoded protein: CASSSSGTRDYTF.

The J gene is TRBJ2-6, the V gene TRBV4-2, with D perhaps TRBD1 (6 bases). The CDR3 has 17 amino acids. Germline V gene lookup returns CDR1 LGHNA and CDR2 YNFKEQ. The V and J ends lost 4 bases and 2 bases respectively, with 15 bases between them. CDR3 protein: CASSRRSGEPGANVLTF. DNA of the CDR3: TGTGCCAGCAGCCGGCGCTCAGGGGAGCCTGGGGCCAACGTCCTGACTTTC.

This clone was observed a few times. The chain is built from TRBV7-2 and TRBJ1-3; D not certain. The V gene lost 1 base and the J gene lost 3 bases, with 7 bases spanning the gap. CDR1 and CDR2 (germline): SGHTA, FQGNSA. This CDR3 region has 14 residues. The CDR3 DNA reads TGTGCCAGCAGCTTAGTGCCCGGTGGAAACACCATATATTTT. Translated, it gives CASSLVPGGNTIYF.

The chain's CDR3 is CASSLIAGGTEAFF. The CDR3 DNA reads as TGTGCCAGCAGCTTAATCGCAGGGGGCACTGAAGCTTTCTTT. The V call is TRBV7-3, the J call TRBJ1-1; 7 bases align to TRBD1. After removal of 1 base from V and 4 bases from J, the junction contained 3 bases not matched to a gene. The CDR3 runs 14 residues. From germline, CDR1 is SGHTA and CDR2 FQGTGA. The whole variable domain, remainder taken from reference TRBV7-3 and TRBJ1-1, is GAGVSQTPSNKVTEKGKYVELRCDPISGHTALYWYRQSLGQGPEFLIYFQGTGAADDSGLPNDRFFAVRPEGSVSTLKIQRTERGDSAVYLCASSLIAGGTEAFFGQGTRLTVV.

This clone was recorded a few times. The V and J genes are TRBV2 and TRBJ2-1, with 7 bases aligning to TRBD1. The V segment lost 6 bases and the J segment 9 bases; nucleotides outside the gene matches: 5. The germline CDR1 and CDR2 sequences are SNHLY and FYNNEI. The CDR3 has 12 residues. CDR3 region: CASRETGFEQFF. CDR3 coding DNA: TGTGCCAGCAGGGAGACAGGGTTTGAGCAGTTCTTC.

The chain carries TRBV5-4 and TRBJ2-3; TRBD2 matches 8 bases. Germline lookup yields CDR1 SGHNT and CDR2 YYREEE (reference sequence). The CDR3 runs 15 residues. V lost 4 bases to trimming and J lost 2 bases; unmatched junction nucleotides: 6. The CDR3 bases are TGTGCCAGCAGCCGATCTAGCGGGTTCACAGATACGCAGTATTTT. As protein: CASSRSSGFTDTQYF.

This clone was observed a few times. J is TRBJ2-5 and V is TRBV25-1; a possible D gene is TRBD2 (6 bases). Germline V gene sequence: CDR1 MGHDK, CDR2 SYGVNS. Trimming took off 8 bases at V and 5 bases at J, with 18 bases between the two ends. The length of the CDR3 is 14 residues. In DNA form, the CDR3 reads TGTGCCAGCGCGGGGCTTGTTCCATGGGAGACCCAGTACTTC. It encodes CASAGLVPWETQYF.

This clone was recorded a few times. V gene TRBV7-2 combines with J gene TRBJ2-1; 7 nucleotides agree with TRBD2. The CDR3 totals 11 residues. Germline loops: CDR1 SGHTA, CDR2 FQGNSA. V lost 5 bases and J lost 9; bases outside the gene matches: 1. DNA for the CDR3: TGTGCCAGCAGCACGGGGGGTGAGCAGTTCTTC. This codes for CASSTGGEQFF.

This clone was seen more than once but under ten times. This chain joins TRBV7-3 and TRBJ1-1; D is possibly TRBD1 (6 bases). V dropped 5 bases and J dropped 2 bases, with 12 bases sitting between them. The CDR3 is made up of 14 amino acids. CDR1 is SGHTA and CDR2 is FQGTGA in the germline V gene. The CDR3 sequence is CASSHRGGNTEAFF. For the CDR3, the DNA is TGTGCCAGCAGCCACCGCGGGGGCAACACTGAAGCTTTCTTT.

The chain recombines TRBV7-9 with TRBJ1-3; tentative D call: TRBD1 (5 bases). The CDR3 is made up of 17 amino acids. V dropped 5 bases and J dropped 1 base, with 18 bases sitting between them. In germline, CDR1 is SEHNR, CDR2 FQNEAQ (reference sequence). The DNA of the CDR3 is TGTGCCAGCAGCACGATGAGCGGGGGAGAATCTGGAAACACCATATATTTT. Amino acid sequence: CASSTMSGGESGNTIYF.

The chain has TRBV7-2 and TRBJ2-1; 13 bases are a match to TRBD2. The germline V gene has CDR1 SGHTA and CDR2 FQGNSA. J gave up 6 bases and V 1 base, and 6 bases lay outside the gene matches. The CDR3 totals 17 residues. The CDR3 DNA sequence: TGTGCCAGCAGCTTAGTCTCAACTAGCGGGAGGGCCAATGAGCAGTTCTTC. Amino acids: CASSLVSTSGRANEQFF.

This chain uses TRBV7-9 with TRBJ1-2; 7 nucleotides align to TRBD1. The CDR3 runs to 16 residues. The V and J ends lost 0 bases and 0 bases, in that order; junction bases with no gene match: 4. Germline CDR1 SEHNR, CDR2 FQNEAQ (reference sequence). DNA of the CDR3: TGTGCCAGCAGCTTAGCCCGGACAGGAGCTAACTATGGCTACACCTTC. Its translation is CASSLARTGANYGYTF. Full variable domain (remainder filled in from reference TRBV7-9 and TRBJ1-2): DTGVSQNPRHKITKRGQNVTFRCDPISEHNRLYWYRQTLGQGPEFLTYFQNEAQLEKSRLLSDRFSAERPKGSFSTLEIQRTEQGDSAMYLCASSLARTGANYGYTFGSGTRLTVV.

This clone showed up just a few times. The chain links TRBV7-3 to TRBJ2-7, with 11 nucleotides matching TRBD2. This CDR3 is built from 15 residues. Unmatched junction bases numbered 5, after V lost 2 bases and J lost 5 bases. Germline CDR1 and CDR2: SGHTA and FQGTGA. The CDR3 sequence: CASSLLAGGLDEQYF. The CDR3, as DNA: TGTGCCAGCAGCTTATTAGCGGGAGGGCTCGACGAGCAGTACTTC.